This entry lists 26 T cell receptor beta chains sequenced from one sample in a study of blood T cell repertoires in COVID-19. Data came from immunoSEQ multiplex PCR; TCRdb stores just in-frame clones and leaves some out. The table records about 310,000 clones, roughly 90% of them present only once. The source material was PBMCs or T cells enriched from blood (not recorded which). These receptor sequences come from a middle-aged woman who had recovered from COVID-19.

This clone is medium-sized within its sample. The rearrangement joins TRBV9 to TRBJ2-7, with D possibly being TRBD1 (5 bases). The CDR3 contains 15 residues. Trimming removed 0 bases at V and 3 bases at J, with 13 bases between. Per the germline V gene, CDR1 is SGDLS and CDR2 is YYNGEE. The CDR3 DNA reads as TGTGCCAGCAGCGTAGTCCCAGGGATTGTCTACGAGCAGTACTTC. Translating it yields CASSVVPGIVYEQYF. The full variable domain, its missing parts supplied by reference TRBV9 and TRBJ2-7, is DSGVTQTPKHLITATGQRVTLRCSPRSGDLSVYWYQQSLDQGLQFLIQYYNGEERAKGNILERFSAQQFPDLHSELNLSSLELGDSALYFCASSVVPGIVYEQYFGPGTRLTVT.

The chain has TRBV30 and TRBJ2-3, with 9 bases fitting TRBD2. The germline gives CDR1 GTSNPN, CDR2 SVGIG (reference sequence). V lost 0 bases to trimming and J lost 0 bases; unmatched junction nucleotides: 7. The CDR3 consists of 17 residues. The CDR3 nucleotides read TGTGCCTGGAGTGTACTTAGCGGGGGAACTAGCACAGATACGCAGTATTTT. It specifies CAWSVLSGGTSTDTQYF.

A remark on this clone: Within the sample, other DNA sequences also encode this same CDR3. The J gene is TRBJ1-5, the V gene TRBV19, with TRBD1 as a possible D gene (6 bases). The CDR3 covers 13 residues. Germline lookup yields CDR1 LNHDA and CDR2 SQIVND (reference sequence). V was cut by 6 bases and J by 7 bases, with 13 bases left in between. CDR3 nucleotides: TGTGCCAGTAGCGGTACAGGGAAGCAGCCCCAGCATTTT. As protein: CASSGTGKQPQHF.

The V call is TRBV15, the J call TRBJ1-5; no clear D gene. Germline CDR1 and CDR2: LNHNV and YYDKDF (reference sequence). The length of the CDR3 is 14 residues. V dropped 1 base and J dropped 7 bases, with 11 bases sitting between them. The CDR3 region has the DNA TGTGCCACCAGCAGAGGGGAGGGCGGACAGCCCCAGCATTTT. Its protein product is CATSRGEGGQPQHF. Based on the CDR3 plus reference TRBV15 and TRBJ1-5, the full variable domain is DAMVIQNPRYQVTQFGKPVTLSCSQTLNHNVMYWYQQKSSQAPKLLFHYYDKDFNNEADTPDNFQSRRPNTSFCFLDIRSPGLGDTAMYLCATSRGEGGQPQHFGDGTRLSIL.

The V call is TRBV7-6, the J call TRBJ2-7; TRBD2 agrees at 8 bases. Germline V CDR1 and CDR2: SGHVS, FNYEAQ. V was clipped by 3 bases and J by 5 bases; unmatched bases: 15. The CDR3 has 17 residues. CDR3 loop: CASSFSEGGGLVDEQYF. CDR3 DNA sequence: TGTGCCAGCAGCTTTTCGGAGGGGGGGGGACTAGTAGACGAGCAGTACTTC.

This chain uses TRBV29-1 with TRBJ1-2, with D tentatively TRBD1 (6 bases). Germline V gene lookup returns CDR1 SQVTM and CDR2 ANQGSEA. Trimming removed 3 bases from V and 3 bases from J, with 11 bases in between. This CDR3 region has 13 residues. CDR3 bases: TGCAGCGTTGACCCGGGACATGACTATGGCTACACCTTC. Protein product: CSVDPGHDYGYTF.

This chain connects TRBV29-1 to TRBJ2-2; a possible D gene is TRBD2 (5 bases). Trimming took 4 bases from V and 7 from J, leaving 16 bases between them. CDR3 length equals 14 residues. CDR1 is SQVTM and CDR2 is ANQGSEA in the germline V gene. The CDR3 DNA is TGCAGCGTTGTAGGTCTCACCGCGGGCGGGGAGCTGTTTTTT. Translating it yields CSVVGLTAGGELFF.

The V and J genes are TRBV4-2 and TRBJ2-7; 13 nucleotides align to TRBD2. CDR1 is LGHNA, CDR2 YNFKEQ, per germline. J was trimmed by 0 bases and V by 4 bases; bases with no gene match: 3. The CDR3 contains 16 residues. The CDR3 nucleotides read TGTGCCAGCAGCCCAAGGACTAGCGGGAGCTCCTACGAGCAGTACTTC. Translating gives CASSPRTSGSSYEQYF.

This rearrangement joins TRBV10-3 to TRBJ2-5, with TRBD2 identical over 13 bases. After removal of 10 bases from V and 5 bases from J, the junction contained 7 bases not matched to a gene. The CDR3 is 14 amino acids. CDR1 is ENHRY and CDR2 is SYGVKD in the germline V gene. CDR3 in amino acids: CATGLAGVSETQYF. The CDR3 DNA is TGTGCCACCGGACTAGCGGGAGTCTCGGAGACCCAGTACTTC.

There are many counts of this clone. The J gene is TRBJ2-1, the V gene TRBV5-1, with 9 nucleotides matching TRBD1. Germline CDR1 reads SGHRS; CDR2 reads YFSETQ. The J segment lost 8 bases and the V segment lost 4 bases, leaving 10 bases of the junction unmatched. The length of the CDR3 is 15 residues. The CDR3 DNA sequence: TGCGCCAGCAGCCCTGGACAGGGGTTAGTGGATGAGCAGTTCTTC. Its translation: CASSPGQGLVDEQFF.

This clone was recorded only once. The chain uses TRBV2 and TRBJ1-2; D not resolved. Trimming took 4 bases from V and 8 from J, leaving 20 bases between them. Germline CDR1 reads SNHLY; CDR2 reads FYNNEI. This CDR3 is built from 15 residues. The CDR3 loop is CASSGGIPPGGGYTF. In nucleotides, the CDR3 is TGTGCCAGCAGTGGAGGGATACCACCCGGCGGGGGCTACACCTTC. The full variable domain, completed using reference TRBV2 and TRBJ1-2, is EPEVTQTPSHQVTQMGQEVILRCVPISNHLYFYWYRQILGQKVEFLVSFYNNEISEKSEIFDDQFSVERPDGSNFTLKIRSTKLEDSAMYFCASSGGIPPGGGYTFGSGTRLTVV.

The rearrangement uses TRBV2 and TRBJ2-7; 8 bases are a match to TRBD2. CDR3 length: 16 residues. Germline V lookup: CDR1 SNHLY, CDR2 FYNNEI. V shed 2 bases, J shed 2 bases, and the junction held 8 bases outside the gene matches. CDR3 residues: CASSEPGSGATYEQYF. CDR3 coding DNA: TGTGCCAGCAGTGAACCGGGTAGCGGGGCAACCTACGAGCAGTACTTC.

The CDR3 nucleotides read TGTGCCAGCAGTGAAGCGCTGAGTGGGACTAGCGAGACCCAGTACTTC. It codes for CASSEALSGTSETQYF. This chain connects TRBV6-1 to TRBJ2-5, with 9 positions matching TRBD2. V trimming: 0 bases; J trimming: 5 bases; junction bases outside the gene matches: 7. From germline, CDR1 is MNHNS and CDR2 SASEGT. This CDR3 comprises 16 residues.

The chain uses TRBV5-6 and TRBJ1-5; D might be TRBD1 (5 bases). The CDR3 extends over 15 amino acids. CDR1 and CDR2 (germline): SGHDT, YYEEEE. V lost 4 bases and J lost 2, with 13 bases in between. CDR3 loop: CASSPWGGRNQPQHF. CDR3 sequence (DNA): TGTGCCAGCAGCCCCTGGGGGGGTCGCAATCAGCCCCAGCATTTT.

The gene calls are TRBV30 and TRBJ1-1; D is ambiguous. The V gene's germline CDR1 is GTSNPN and CDR2 SVGIG (reference sequence). V was shortened by 4 bases and J by 6 bases, with 18 bases between the two germline ends. CDR3 length: 14 residues. CDR3 loop: CAWNYLSPNAEAFF. In DNA, the CDR3 is TGTGCCTGGAATTATCTCAGTCCGAATGCTGAAGCTTTCTTT.

The rearrangement links TRBV5-4 to TRBJ1-2; D uncertain. The V end lost 6 bases, the J end lost 7 bases, and 16 bases lay between the germline ends. Germline V gene data show CDR1 as SGHNT and CDR2 as YYREEE (reference sequence). The length of the CDR3 is 13 residues. The DNA of the CDR3 is TGTGCCAGCACCGGTGACTGGGTACGTGGCTACACCTTC. It translates to CASTGDWVRGYTF.

In this sample, this clone turned up once. The chain carries TRBV6-5 and TRBJ2-7, with a possible D match to TRBD2 (6 bases). CDR3 length: 12 residues. Germline loops: CDR1 MNHEY, CDR2 SVGAGI. Between the trimmed V and J ends, which lost 8 bases and 7 bases, there was a span of 15 bases. The CDR3 here is CASVDGGREQYF. CDR3 coding DNA: TGTGCCAGCGTCGACGGAGGGCGGGAGCAGTACTTC.

The V gene is TRBV10-3, the J gene TRBJ1-2, with D perhaps TRBD1 (5 bases). The CDR3 length is 11 residues. V lost 7 bases and J 2 bases, leaving 5 bases between the germline ends. Germline-derived CDR1 and CDR2 are ENHRY and SYGVKD. This CDR3 reads CAIKGNYGYTF. The CDR3 nucleotides read TGTGCCATCAAGGGGAACTATGGCTACACCTTC.

The chain couples TRBV6-2 or TRBV6-3 to TRBJ2-7, with TRBD1 identical over 9 bases. After removal of 6 bases from V and 0 bases from J, the junction contained 6 bases not matched to a gene. CDR1 MNHEY and CDR2 SVGEGT come from the germline V gene. This CDR3 contains 15 residues. This CDR3 is CASSMGQGSSYEQYF. CDR3 in DNA: TGTGCCAGCAGCATGGGACAGGGTAGCTCCTACGAGCAGTACTTC.

The chain uses TRBV7-9 and TRBJ1-4; tentative D call: TRBD1 (6 bases). The germline CDR1 and CDR2 sequences are SEHNR and FQNEAQ (reference sequence). V lost 5 bases and J lost 0, with 10 bases in between. The CDR3 totals 15 residues. Here the CDR3 reads CASSKQGATNEKLFF. The DNA for the CDR3 is TGTGCCAGCAGCAAACAGGGTGCAACTAATGAAAAACTGTTTTTT.

The genes are TRBV20-1 and TRBJ2-5, with 7 bases that match TRBD2. J was trimmed by 2 bases and V by 3 bases; bases with no gene match: 9. The CDR3 length is 15 residues. From germline, CDR1 is DFQATT and CDR2 SNEGSKA (reference sequence). The chain's CDR3 is CSASGLAAFQETQYF. The CDR3 bases are TGCAGTGCTAGTGGTCTAGCGGCCTTTCAAGAGACCCAGTACTTC.

V gene TRBV7-9 combines with J gene TRBJ2-3, with 10 positions matching TRBD2. V lost 6 bases to trimming and J lost 3 bases; unmatched junction nucleotides: 12. This CDR3 contains 17 residues. Germline values: CDR1 SEHNR, CDR2 FQNEAQ (reference sequence). The CDR3 nucleotides read TGTGCCAGCAGGATACTTCTAGCGGGGGCCGGTACAGATACGCAGTATTTT. It encodes CASRILLAGAGTDTQYF. Looking up the rest from reference TRBV7-9 and TRBJ2-3 gives the full variable domain: DTGVSQNPRHKITKRGQNVTFRCDPISEHNRLYWYRQTLGQGPEFLTYFQNEAQLEKSRLLSDRFSAERPKGSFSTLEIQRTEQGDSAMYLCASRILLAGAGTDTQYFGPGTRLTVL.

V and J are TRBV18 and TRBJ1-2, with TRBD1 matching over 9 bases. The trim removed 3 bases at V and 2 bases at J, leaving 4 bases unmatched. Germline V gene sequence: CDR1 KGHSH, CDR2 LQKENI. This CDR3 contains 15 residues. The CDR3 region is CASSPGQGKNYGYTF. CDR3 bases: TGTGCCAGCTCACCTGGACAGGGGAAGAACTATGGCTACACCTTC.

The V call is TRBV6-5, the J call TRBJ2-1, with D possibly TRBD2 on 6 matching bases. CDR3 length: 13 amino acids. V lost 8 bases and J 2 bases, leaving 10 bases between the germline ends. CDR1 is MNHEY and CDR2 is SVGAGI in the germline V gene. Here the CDR3 reads CASGREAYNEQFF. CDR3 nucleotides: TGTGCCAGCGGGCGGGAAGCCTACAATGAGCAGTTCTTC.

The rearrangement joins TRBV18 to TRBJ2-1; 8 nucleotides agree with TRBD2. V dropped 3 bases and J dropped 7; count of bases not matched to a gene: 11. Germline-derived CDR1 and CDR2 are KGHSH and LQKENI. The CDR3 spans 16 residues. The CDR3 DNA reads TGTGCCAGCTCACCGTCATGGCCGGGAGGGGGGAATGAGCAGTTCTTC. Its translation: CASSPSWPGGGNEQFF. Together with reference TRBV18 and TRBJ2-1, the CDR3 gives the full variable domain: NAGVMQNPRHLVRRRGQEARLRCSPMKGHSHVYWYRQLPEEGLKFMVYLQKENIIDESGMPKERFSAEFPKEGPSILRIQQVVRGDSAAYFCASSPSWPGGGNEQFFGPGTRLTVL.

This chain links TRBV19 with TRBJ2-7; perhaps TRBD1 as D (5 bases). The length of the CDR3 is 16 residues. In germline, CDR1 is LNHDA, CDR2 SQIVND (reference sequence). V lost 0 bases to trimming and J lost 3 bases, with 15 bases between them. The CDR3 loop reads CASSIDVWGSIYEQYF. The CDR3 DNA sequence: TGTGCCAGTAGTATAGATGTGTGGGGCAGCATCTACGAGCAGTACTTC.